This T cell receptor (beta chain) was sequenced in a study of T cells in Graves' hyperthyroidism and ophthalmopathy. Study-wide findings and caveats: Blood also contained most expanded thyroid clonotypes above 0.001.

At least ten counts were recorded for this clonotype. Antigen unknown. Amplified TCR beta CDR3 regions derived from RNA transcripts. RT-PCR in the first round (using the HTBI primer set) targeted the TCR CDR3. A single record per CDR3 protein comes from TCRdb applying MiXCR to the multiplex PCR reads. The table includes approximately 300,000 distinct CDR3 sequences, 17% detected once. This receptor was identified in a woman aged 55-69 years with Graves' ophthalmopathy. Sequencing used blood.

CDR3: CASSPGTGKETQYF. CDR3 nucleotides: TGTGCCAGCAGCCCCGGGACAGGGAAAGAGACCCAGTACTTC. V gene TRBV7-9 combines with J gene TRBJ2-5, with 9 bases matching TRBD1. Per germline, CDR1 SEHNR and CDR2 FQNEAQ (reference sequence). V dropped 5 bases and J dropped 3; count of bases not matched to a gene: 4. The CDR3 contains 14 residues. The variable domain in full, with the rest retrieved from reference TRBV7-9 and TRBJ2-5, is DTGVSQNPRHKITKRGQNVTFRCDPISEHNRLYWYRQTLGQGPEFLTYFQNEAQLEKSRLLSDRFSAERPKGSFSTLEIQRTEQGDSAMYLCASSPGTGKETQYFGPGTRLLVL.